This entry lists 22 T cell receptor beta chains sequenced from one sample in a study of blood T cell repertoires in COVID-19. Profiling relied on immunoSEQ multiplex PCR, and the TCRdb table lists in-frame clones only, not all of them. Altogether 200,000 to 250,000 clones are present, approximately 82% being singletons, with the ten largest covering roughly 2.9%. Sequencing was done on a sample of peripheral blood. These receptors were taken from a man between 45 and 60 years old with active or convalescent COVID-19.

The genes are TRBV2 and TRBJ2-4; TRBD1 might be the D (5 bases). V lost 7 bases to trimming and J lost 7 bases, with 14 bases between them. This CDR3 has 13 amino acids. The V gene's germline CDR1 is SNHLY and CDR2 FYNNEI. This CDR3 is CASKTDIGNIQYF. CDR3 in DNA: TGTGCCAGCAAGACGGACATTGGCAACATTCAGTACTTC. The entire variable domain, with the rest obtained from reference TRBV2 and TRBJ2-4, is as follows: EPEVTQTPSHQVTQMGQEVILRCVPISNHLYFYWYRQILGQKVEFLVSFYNNEISEKSEIFDDQFSVERPDGSNFTLKIRSTKLEDSAMYFCASKTDIGNIQYFGAGTRLSVL.

The genes are TRBV2 and TRBJ1-5, with D unresolved. CDR1 and CDR2 (germline): SNHLY, FYNNEI. The CDR3 consists of 14 residues. Deletions cut 3 bases from V and 4 bases from J, with 10 bases between. The CDR3 coding sequence is TGTGCCAGCAGTGATCTGGCGGAAAATCAGCCCCAGCATTTT. Its protein is CASSDLAENQPQHF. Full variable domain (rest looked up from reference TRBV2 and TRBJ1-5): EPEVTQTPSHQVTQMGQEVILRCVPISNHLYFYWYRQILGQKVEFLVSFYNNEISEKSEIFDDQFSVERPDGSNFTLKIRSTKLEDSAMYFCASSDLAENQPQHFGDGTRLSIL.

This rearrangement joins TRBV18 to TRBJ2-2, with D possibly TRBD2 on 6 matching bases. The CDR3 length is 16 residues. V was pared by 2 bases and J by 2 bases, with 12 bases between. The germline gives CDR1 KGHSH, CDR2 LQKENI. CDR3 coding DNA: TGTGCCAGCTCACCATCGGAGGGGCGAAACACCGGGGAGCTGTTTTTT. This translates into CASSPSEGRNTGELFF.

This clone has only a few counts. CDR3 sequence reads: CASSLTRALDTQYF. The CDR3 region has the DNA TGTGCCAGCAGCCTCACCAGGGCATTGGATACGCAGTATTTT. The chain is built from TRBV28 and TRBJ2-3; TRBD1 might be the D (5 bases). The germline CDR1 and CDR2 sequences are MDHEN and SYDVKM. The CDR3 extends over 14 amino acids. Trimming took 6 bases from V and 6 from J, leaving 16 bases between them. Using reference TRBV28 and TRBJ2-3 for the parts outside the CDR3, the full variable domain is DVKVTQSSRYLVKRTGEKVFLECVQDMDHENMFWYRQDPGLGLRLIYFSYDVKMKEKGDIPEGYSVSREKKERFSLILESASTNQTSMYLCASSLTRALDTQYFGPGTRLTVL.

The V call is TRBV5-1, the J call TRBJ2-3; TRBD2 aligns across 8 bases. The CDR3 extends over 17 amino acids. The V and J ends lost 2 bases and 0 bases, in that order; junction bases with no gene match: 8. Per germline, CDR1 SGHRS and CDR2 YFSETQ. The CDR3 nucleotides are TGCGCCAGCAGCTTATCTGCGGGGGGTACTAGCACAGATACGCAGTATTTT. Amino acids: CASSLSAGGTSTDTQYF.

The chain recombines TRBV7-2 with TRBJ2-5; weak D call: TRBD2 (5 bases). Germline CDR1 is SGHTA and CDR2 is FQGNSA. V was shortened by 4 bases and J by 5 bases, with 11 bases between the two germline ends. The CDR3 totals 13 residues. The DNA for the CDR3 is TGTGCCAGCAGCTCTTCCCCGGGGGAGACCCAGTACTTC. As protein: CASSSSPGETQYF.

The chain employs TRBV19 and TRBJ1-4, with 7 bases aligning to TRBD1. Germline CDR1 is LNHDA and CDR2 is SQIVND (reference sequence). V lost 5 bases and J lost 8; bases outside the gene matches: 11. The CDR3 totals 15 residues. CDR3 loop: CASSPKGTASEKLFF. The CDR3 region has the DNA TGTGCCAGTAGTCCAAAGGGGACAGCCTCAGAAAAACTGTTTTTT.

The genes are TRBV5-5 and TRBJ2-5, with D possibly TRBD1 on 7 matching bases. The CDR3 spans 16 residues. Between the trimmed V and J ends, which lost 5 bases and 2 bases, there was a span of 19 bases. Germline CDR1 is SGHKS and CDR2 is YYEKEE (reference sequence). CDR3 DNA sequence: TGTGCCAGCAGTTCGGAGGGGGCGCGGGTTCAAGAGACCCAGTACTTC. As protein: CASSSEGARVQETQYF.

The chain recombines TRBV11-2 with TRBJ2-7; no definite D call. Germline V gene lookup returns CDR1 SGHAT and CDR2 FQNNGV. Trimming took off 3 bases at V and 4 bases at J, with 10 bases between the two ends. The CDR3 totals 13 residues. The CDR3 region is CASSFGTSYEQYF. DNA for the CDR3: TGTGCCAGCAGCTTTGGTACTTCTTACGAGCAGTACTTC.

The chain uses TRBV7-2 and TRBJ2-3, with TRBD2 matching 8 bases. V lost 3 bases, J lost 4 bases, and 12 bases stayed unmatched. From germline, CDR1 is SGHTA and CDR2 FQGNSA. The CDR3 has 17 residues. The CDR3 nucleotides are TGTGCCAGCAGCTTGGGGTTAATCGGGGGGGTGGCAGATACGCAGTATTTT. Translating gives CASSLGLIGGVADTQYF.

The chain recombines TRBV29-1 with TRBJ2-1; no clear D. Germline CDR1 reads SQVTM; CDR2 reads ANQGSEA. The V end lost 1 base, the J end lost 6 bases, and 7 bases lay between the germline ends. CDR3 length: 12 residues. The CDR3: CSVEGHPNEQFF. Here the CDR3 DNA reads TGCAGCGTTGAAGGGCACCCCAATGAGCAGTTCTTC.

The chain has TRBV5-1 and TRBJ1-1; tentatively, D is TRBD1 (6 bases). V gave up 2 bases and J gave up 4 bases, with 12 bases separating them. Germline lookup yields CDR1 SGHRS and CDR2 YFSETQ. The CDR3 runs 14 residues. The CDR3 spells CASSFRDITTEAFF. CDR3 DNA sequence: TGCGCCAGCAGCTTCCGGGACATTACCACTGAAGCTTTCTTT.

The V and J genes are TRBV5-6 and TRBJ1-2; 7 bases fit TRBD1. Germline V lookup: CDR1 SGHDT, CDR2 YYEEEE. V dropped 0 bases and J dropped 8; count of bases not matched to a gene: 10. The CDR3 is 15 amino acids. The CDR3 here is CASSLGLQGDRGYTF. The CDR3 DNA is TGTGCCAGCAGCTTGGGGCTCCAGGGGGATAGAGGCTACACCTTC.

The V and J genes are TRBV7-9 and TRBJ1-1; perhaps TRBD1 as D (5 bases). Germline V gene data show CDR1 as SEHNR and CDR2 as FQNEAQ (reference sequence). The CDR3 loop spans 13 amino acids. Trimming pared 5 bases from V and 6 bases from J, leaving 13 bases between. The CDR3 loop is CASSATRGAEAFF. CDR3 coding DNA: TGTGCCAGCAGCGCAACGCGGGGCGCTGAAGCTTTCTTT.

This sequence joins TRBV18 and TRBJ1-4; D is possibly TRBD1 (5 bases). This CDR3 region has 14 residues. Germline-derived CDR1 and CDR2 are KGHSH and LQKENI. V shed 3 bases and J shed 6 bases, with 11 bases lying between them. The CDR3 sequence: CASSPLGGDEKLFF. CDR3 sequence (DNA): TGTGCCAGCTCACCCCTCGGGGGGGATGAAAAACTGTTTTTT. The full variable domain, rest sourced from reference TRBV18 and TRBJ1-4, is NAGVMQNPRHLVRRRGQEARLRCSPMKGHSHVYWYRQLPEEGLKFMVYLQKENIIDESGMPKERFSAEFPKEGPSILRIQQVVRGDSAAYFCASSPLGGDEKLFFGSGTQLSVL.

This clone was counted once. This rearrangement joins TRBV5-6 to TRBJ2-7; 7 nucleotides line up with TRBD1. The CDR3 length is 15 residues. Trimming at V came to 1 base and at J to 1 base, leaving 5 bases not matched to a gene. Per germline, CDR1 SGHDT and CDR2 YYEEEE. Here the CDR3 DNA reads TGTGCCAGCAGCTTGACAGGGGCAGCGTCCTACGAGCAGTACTTC. Residues: CASSLTGAASYEQYF.

This sequence joins TRBV5-1 and TRBJ1-2; 9 nucleotides match TRBD1. Germline trimming cut 0 bases from V and 4 bases from J; bases unmatched to any gene: 10. The CDR3 extends over 17 amino acids. Per the germline V gene, CDR1 is SGHRS and CDR2 is YFSETQ. The CDR3 spells CASSLGTGGRMVYGYTF. CDR3 coding DNA: TGCGCCAGCAGCTTGGGTACAGGGGGCCGTATGGTCTATGGCTACACCTTC.

This clone was seen a few times. The J gene is TRBJ1-2, the V gene TRBV19; perhaps TRBD1 as D (6 bases). Between the trimmed V and J ends, which lost 4 bases and 6 bases, there was a span of 9 bases. The CDR3 has 12 residues. Germline CDR1 reads LNHDA; CDR2 reads SQIVND (reference sequence). This CDR3 reads CASSRGRDGYTF. The CDR3 DNA is TGTGCCAGTAGTAGGGGGCGAGATGGCTACACCTTC.

CDR3 in DNA: TGTGCCAGTAGCCCCCAGGGTAGGGATACGCAGTATTTT. Protein: CASSPQGRDTQYF. The chain combines TRBV19 with TRBJ2-3, with a weak D call TRBD1 (5 bases). CDR1 and CDR2 from the germline V gene are LNHDA and SQIVND (reference sequence). Trimming removed 6 bases at V and 6 bases at J, with 13 bases between. The CDR3 runs 13 residues.

This clone was seen a single time. This chain joins TRBV18 and TRBJ2-3; D unresolved. V lost 6 bases and J 0 bases, leaving 13 bases between the germline ends. The CDR3 spans 15 residues. Germline-derived CDR1 and CDR2 are KGHSH and LQKENI. The DNA of the CDR3 is TGTGCCAGCTCCCCCCCGGCGGCCAGCACAGATACGCAGTATTTT. Translation gives CASSPPAASTDTQYF.

The chain recombines TRBV4-1 with TRBJ2-7; D not certain. CDR1 MGHRA and CDR2 YSYEKL come from the germline V gene. V lost 0 bases and J lost 7, with 16 bases in between. This CDR3 has 15 amino acids. For the CDR3, the DNA is TGCGCCAGCAGCCAAGATCGCAAAACGAGGTTGGAGCAGTACTTC. Translation gives CASSQDRKTRLEQYF.

The V and J genes are TRBV9 and TRBJ2-3; possible D gene TRBD2, 6 bases. Trimming took off 4 bases at V and 3 bases at J, with 12 bases between the two ends. CDR3 length equals 14 residues. CDR1 is SGDLS and CDR2 is YYNGEE in the germline V gene. The chain's CDR3 is CASSPTGSTDTQYF. Here the CDR3 DNA reads TGTGCCAGCAGCCCCACCGGGAGTACAGATACGCAGTATTTT.